This is a list of T cell receptor beta chains from one sample in a study of cytomegalovirus exposure and HLA in healthy donors. Profiling relied on immunoSEQ multiplex PCR, and the TCRdb table lists in-frame clones only, not all of them. The data contain about 60,000 clones, roughly 80% of them singletons. Sequencing was done on a sample of PBMCs. The source of these receptors is a woman in her thirties or forties in good health and CMV-seropositive. The CDR3 runs from the conserved cysteine through the conserved F or W.

j_call v_call cdr3_aa
TRBJ2-5 TRBV14 CASSQERAGRETQYF
TRBJ1-1 TRBV5-6 CASSWTGLTNTEAFF
TRBJ2-3 TRBV29-1 CSSRGGGTDTQYF
TRBJ1-2 TRBV2 CASRLTGVGYTF
TRBJ2-2 TRBV5-4 CASSLGDRGSTGELFF
TRBJ2-2 TRBV12-5 CASGGGQGRHTGELFF
TRBJ2-5 TRBV5-1 CASSLGTGQETQYF
TRBJ1-2 TRBV5-6 CASSYTGTNYGYTF
TRBJ2-5 TRBV6-1 CASSEAQTGRFGETQYF
TRBJ1-1 TRBV4-3 CASSQDGSSEAFF
TRBJ2-1 TRBV5-5 CASSLTGGLDNEQFF
TRBJ1-1 TRBV19 CASQGRTGVFGTEAFF
TRBJ2-1 TRBV19 CASNVQGPYNEQFF
TRBJ1-1 TRBV18 CASSLESGLGTEAFF
TRBJ2-5 TRBV7-9 CASSLALGRQETQYF
TRBJ1-2 TRBV10-3 CAISDSNYGYTF
TRBJ1-2 TRBV5-5 CASSQHSDNYGYTF
TRBJ2-1 TRBV29-1 CSVDPGQGINEQFF
TRBJ2-1 TRBV7-7 CASSSDRSGEQFF
TRBJ2-7 TRBV5-1 CASSLAVSSGEQYF
TRBJ1-1 TRBV13 CASSPLGQVNTEAFF
TRBJ2-2 TRBV19 CASRPSTGSAGELFF
TRBJ1-4 TRBV4-1 CASSQGGGINEKLFF
TRBJ1-3 TRBV5-1 CASSLSSSGNTIYF
TRBJ1-5 TRBV27 CASGQGAQGQPQHF
TRBJ2-3 TRBV30 CAWDRQGHSTDTQYF
TRBJ2-3 TRBV13 CASSPRLEERTSDPDTQYF
TRBJ2-7 TRBV6-6 CASSYSGGGYEQYF
TRBJ1-2 TRBV5-4 CASSLGGQNPNYGYTF
TRBJ2-7 TRBV27 CASALGTEQYF
TRBJ1-1 TRBV6-1 CASSSSGRRTTEAFF
TRBJ2-7 TRBV6-1 CASSVGDTEQYF
- TRBV7-2 CASSLWGQGSYEQYF
TRBJ1-1 TRBV6-6 CASSYRGLNTEAFF
TRBJ2-3 TRBV1 CTSNLRGKPDTQYF
TRBJ2-2 TRBV21-1 CASSKVPPLGTGGSWAGELFF
TRBJ2-7 TRBV5-6 CASSSNRAPYEQYF
TRBJ1-5 TRBV7-2 CASSPVWGHNQPQHF
TRBJ1-1 TRBV13 CASSLQANTEAFF
TRBJ2-3 TRBV5-1 CASSLDAGASTDTQYF
TRBJ1-6 TRBV11-1 CASSTVPPRGSPLHF
- TRBV9 CASSGQGAYEQYF
TRBJ1-1 TRBV15 CATSRDTGGTEAFF
TRBJ1-2 TRBV10-3 CAIRGARGALNGYTF
TRBJ2-7 TRBV19 CASQTREASGGNEQYF
TRBJ2-7 TRBV4-1 CASSQGDRRDISYEQYF
TRBJ1-5 TRBV5-4 CASSLAGVSNQPQHF
TRBJ1-4 TRBV7-2 CASSPHVRATNEKLFF
TRBJ1-6 TRBV7-9 CASSSKGSSYNSPLHF
TRBJ1-2 TRBV5-1 CASSQQGNYGYTF
TRBJ1-2 TRBV6-5 CASRGTGGQDGYTF
TRBJ1-1 TRBV4-3 CASSHTRGDTEAFF
TRBJ2-7 TRBV6-6 CASSEGPIGVYEQYF
- TRBV15 CATSSAHGDLHEQYF
TRBJ2-1 TRBV7-7 CASSFGGGDNEQFF
TRBJ2-7 TRBV30 CAWSRGGDYEQYF
TRBJ2-1 TRBV6-5 CASSPARLNNEQFF
TRBJ2-3 TRBV7-8 CASSPGTSGGGRYF
TRBJ2-1 TRBV18 CASSPLTGDNEQFF